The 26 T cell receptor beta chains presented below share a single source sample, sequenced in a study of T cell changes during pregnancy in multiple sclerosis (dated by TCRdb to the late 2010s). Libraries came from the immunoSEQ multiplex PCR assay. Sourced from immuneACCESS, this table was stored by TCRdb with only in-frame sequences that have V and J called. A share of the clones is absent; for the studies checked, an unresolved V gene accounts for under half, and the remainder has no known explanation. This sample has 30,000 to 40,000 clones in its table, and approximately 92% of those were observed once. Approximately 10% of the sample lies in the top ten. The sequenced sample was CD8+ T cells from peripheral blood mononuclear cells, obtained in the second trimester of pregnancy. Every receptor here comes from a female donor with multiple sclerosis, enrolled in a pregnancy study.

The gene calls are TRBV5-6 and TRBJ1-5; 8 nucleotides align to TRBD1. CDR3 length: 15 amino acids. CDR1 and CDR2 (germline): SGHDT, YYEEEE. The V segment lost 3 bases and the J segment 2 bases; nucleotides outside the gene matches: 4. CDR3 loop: CASSSGQARNQPQHF. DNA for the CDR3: TGTGCCAGCAGCTCGGGACAGGCGCGCAATCAGCCCCAGCATTTT.

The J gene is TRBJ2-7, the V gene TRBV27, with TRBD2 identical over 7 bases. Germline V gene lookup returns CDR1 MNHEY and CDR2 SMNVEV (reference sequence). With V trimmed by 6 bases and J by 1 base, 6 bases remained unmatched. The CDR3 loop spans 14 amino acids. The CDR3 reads CASSPSGGSYEQYF. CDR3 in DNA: TGTGCCAGCAGCCCTTCGGGGGGATCCTACGAGCAGTACTTC.

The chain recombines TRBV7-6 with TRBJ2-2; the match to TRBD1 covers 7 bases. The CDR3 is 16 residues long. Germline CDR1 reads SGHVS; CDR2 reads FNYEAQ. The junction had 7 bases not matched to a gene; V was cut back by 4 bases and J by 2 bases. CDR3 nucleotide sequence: TGTGCCAGCAGCTCCAGACAGGGCGGTAACACCGGGGAGCTGTTTTTT. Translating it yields CASSSRQGGNTGELFF.

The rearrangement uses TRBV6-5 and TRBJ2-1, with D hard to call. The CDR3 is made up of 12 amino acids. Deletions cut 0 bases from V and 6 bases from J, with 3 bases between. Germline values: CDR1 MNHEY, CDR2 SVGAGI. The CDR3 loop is CASSYSLNEQFF. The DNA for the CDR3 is TGTGCCAGCAGTTACTCCCTCAATGAGCAGTTCTTC.

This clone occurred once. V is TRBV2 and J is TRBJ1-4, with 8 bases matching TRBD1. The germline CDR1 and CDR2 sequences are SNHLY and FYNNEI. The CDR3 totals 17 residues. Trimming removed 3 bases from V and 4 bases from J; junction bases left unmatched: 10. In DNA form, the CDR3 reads TGTGCCAGCAGTGAGACAGGGGCGCGCGTTGTTAATGAAAAACTGTTTTTT. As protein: CASSETGARVVNEKLFF.

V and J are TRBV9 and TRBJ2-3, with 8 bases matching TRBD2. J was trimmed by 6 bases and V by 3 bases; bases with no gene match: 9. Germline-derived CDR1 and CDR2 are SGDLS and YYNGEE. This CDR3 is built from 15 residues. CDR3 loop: CASSAGGGRGDTQYF. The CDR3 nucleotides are TGTGCCAGCAGCGCGGGGGGGGGACGAGGGGATACGCAGTATTTT.

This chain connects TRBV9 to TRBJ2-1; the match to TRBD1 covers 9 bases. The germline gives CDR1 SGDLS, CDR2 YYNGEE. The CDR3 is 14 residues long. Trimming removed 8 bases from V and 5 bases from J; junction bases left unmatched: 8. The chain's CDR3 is CASGEDRGHNEQFF. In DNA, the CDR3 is TGTGCCAGTGGGGAGGACAGGGGCCACAATGAGCAGTTCTTC.

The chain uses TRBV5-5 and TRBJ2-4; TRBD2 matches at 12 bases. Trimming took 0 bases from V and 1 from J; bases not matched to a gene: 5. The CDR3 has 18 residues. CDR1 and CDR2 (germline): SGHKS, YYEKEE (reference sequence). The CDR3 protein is CASSLVALAGGAKNIQYF. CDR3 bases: TGTGCCAGCAGCTTGGTAGCACTAGCGGGAGGTGCCAAAAACATTCAGTACTTC.

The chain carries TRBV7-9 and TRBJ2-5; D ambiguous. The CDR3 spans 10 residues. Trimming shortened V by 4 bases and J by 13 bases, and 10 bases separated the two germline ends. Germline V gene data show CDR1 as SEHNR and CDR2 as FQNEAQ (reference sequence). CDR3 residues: CASSSDIAYF. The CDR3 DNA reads TGTGCCAGCAGCTCAGACATCGCGTACTTC.

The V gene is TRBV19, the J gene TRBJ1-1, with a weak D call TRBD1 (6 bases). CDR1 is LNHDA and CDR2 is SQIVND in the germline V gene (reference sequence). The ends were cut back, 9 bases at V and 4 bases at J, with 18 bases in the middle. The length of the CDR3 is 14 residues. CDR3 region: CASSTGGAATEAFF. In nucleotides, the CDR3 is TGTGCCAGCTCAACGGGGGGGGCGGCCACTGAAGCTTTCTTT.

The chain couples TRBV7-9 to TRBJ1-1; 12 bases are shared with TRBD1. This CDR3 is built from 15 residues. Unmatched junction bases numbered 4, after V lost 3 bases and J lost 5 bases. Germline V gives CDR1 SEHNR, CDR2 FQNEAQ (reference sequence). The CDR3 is CASSFRDRGHTEAFF. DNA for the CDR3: TGTGCCAGCAGCTTCCGGGACAGGGGGCATACTGAAGCTTTCTTT.

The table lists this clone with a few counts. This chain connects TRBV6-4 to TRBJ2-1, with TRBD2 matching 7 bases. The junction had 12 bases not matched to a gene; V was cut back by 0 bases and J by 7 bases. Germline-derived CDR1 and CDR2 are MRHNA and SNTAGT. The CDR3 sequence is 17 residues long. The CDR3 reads CASSDSGREGVMNEQFF. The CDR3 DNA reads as TGTGCCAGCAGTGACTCTGGGAGGGAAGGGGTTATGAATGAGCAGTTCTTC.

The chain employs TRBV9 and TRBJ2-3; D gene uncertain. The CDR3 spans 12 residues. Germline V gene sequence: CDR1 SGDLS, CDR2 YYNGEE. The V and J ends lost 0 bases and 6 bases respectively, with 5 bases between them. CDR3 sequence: CASSVAADTQYF. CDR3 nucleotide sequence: TGTGCCAGCAGCGTAGCTGCGGATACGCAGTATTTT.

This CDR3 reads CASSPSPGQGRTEAFF. Written as DNA, the CDR3 is TGTGCCAGCAGCCCAAGTCCGGGACAGGGAAGGACTGAAGCTTTCTTT. This chain joins TRBV13 and TRBJ1-1, with 9 nucleotides matching TRBD1. Trimming at V came to 5 bases and at J to 5 bases, leaving 12 bases not matched to a gene. Germline loops: CDR1 PRHDT, CDR2 FYEKMQ (reference sequence). The CDR3 runs 16 residues.

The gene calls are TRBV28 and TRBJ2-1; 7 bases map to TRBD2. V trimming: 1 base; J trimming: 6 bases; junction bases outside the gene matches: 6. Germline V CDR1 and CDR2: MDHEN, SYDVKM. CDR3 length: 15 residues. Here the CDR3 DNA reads TGTGCCAGCAGTTTATTAGGCGGGAGTTCCAATGAGCAGTTCTTC. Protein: CASSLLGGSSNEQFF. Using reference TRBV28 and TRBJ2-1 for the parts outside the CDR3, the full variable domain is DVKVTQSSRYLVKRTGEKVFLECVQDMDHENMFWYRQDPGLGLRLIYFSYDVKMKEKGDIPEGYSVSREKKERFSLILESASTNQTSMYLCASSLLGGSSNEQFFGPGTRLTVL.

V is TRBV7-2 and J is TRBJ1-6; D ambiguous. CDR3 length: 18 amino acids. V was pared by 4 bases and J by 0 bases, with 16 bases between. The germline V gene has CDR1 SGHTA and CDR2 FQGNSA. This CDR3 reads CASSYIPTQSSYNSPLHF. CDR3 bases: TGTGCCAGCAGCTATATTCCGACACAGAGCTCCTATAATTCACCCCTCCACTTT.

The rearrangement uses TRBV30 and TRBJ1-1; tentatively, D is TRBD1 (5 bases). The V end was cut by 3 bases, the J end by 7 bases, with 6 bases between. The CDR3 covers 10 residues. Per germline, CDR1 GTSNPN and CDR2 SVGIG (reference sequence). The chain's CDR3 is CAWSRDEAFF. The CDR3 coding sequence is TGTGCCTGGAGCAGGGATGAAGCTTTCTTT.

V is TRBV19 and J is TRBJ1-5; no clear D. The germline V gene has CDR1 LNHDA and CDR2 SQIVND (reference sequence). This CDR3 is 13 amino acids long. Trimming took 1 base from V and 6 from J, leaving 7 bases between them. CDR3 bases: TGTGCCAGTAGTATAGTCGGCGGTCAGCCCCAGCATTTT. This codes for CASSIVGGQPQHF. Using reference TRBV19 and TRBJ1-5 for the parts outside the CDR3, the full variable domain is DGGITQSPKYLFRKEGQNVTLSCEQNLNHDAMYWYRQDPGQGLRLIYYSQIVNDFQKGDIAEGYSVSREKKESFPLTVTSAQKNPTAFYLCASSIVGGQPQHFGDGTRLSIL.

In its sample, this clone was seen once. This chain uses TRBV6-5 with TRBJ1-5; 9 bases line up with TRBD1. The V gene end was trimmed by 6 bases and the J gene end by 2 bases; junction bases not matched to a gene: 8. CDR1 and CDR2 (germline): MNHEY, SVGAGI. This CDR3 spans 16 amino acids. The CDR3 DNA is TGTGCCAGCAGCTACGGGACAGGGCAGGGCAATCAGCCCCAGCATTTT. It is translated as CASSYGTGQGNQPQHF.

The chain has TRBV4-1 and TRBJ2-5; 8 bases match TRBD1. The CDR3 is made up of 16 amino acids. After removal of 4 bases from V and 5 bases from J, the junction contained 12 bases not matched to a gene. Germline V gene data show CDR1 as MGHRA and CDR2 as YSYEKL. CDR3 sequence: CASSPRQGPDRETQYF. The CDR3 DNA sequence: TGCGCCAGCAGCCCTCGACAGGGGCCTGACCGGGAGACCCAGTACTTC.

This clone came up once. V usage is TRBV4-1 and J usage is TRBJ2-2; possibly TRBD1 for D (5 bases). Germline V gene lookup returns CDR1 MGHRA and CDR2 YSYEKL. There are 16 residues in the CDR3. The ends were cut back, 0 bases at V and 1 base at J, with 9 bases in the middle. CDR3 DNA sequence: TGCGCCAGCAGCCAAGAAGGGCAGGGGAACACCGGGGAGCTGTTTTTT. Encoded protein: CASSQEGQGNTGELFF.

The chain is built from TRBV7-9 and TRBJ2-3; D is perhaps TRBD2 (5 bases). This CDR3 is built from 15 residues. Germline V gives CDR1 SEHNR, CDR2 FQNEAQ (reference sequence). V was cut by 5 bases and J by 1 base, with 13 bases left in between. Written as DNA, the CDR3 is TGTGCCAGCAGCACTAGGTCTGGCCGCACAGATACGCAGTATTTT. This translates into CASSTRSGRTDTQYF. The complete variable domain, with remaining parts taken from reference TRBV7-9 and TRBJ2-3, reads DTGVSQNPRHKITKRGQNVTFRCDPISEHNRLYWYRQTLGQGPEFLTYFQNEAQLEKSRLLSDRFSAERPKGSFSTLEIQRTEQGDSAMYLCASSTRSGRTDTQYFGPGTRLTVL.

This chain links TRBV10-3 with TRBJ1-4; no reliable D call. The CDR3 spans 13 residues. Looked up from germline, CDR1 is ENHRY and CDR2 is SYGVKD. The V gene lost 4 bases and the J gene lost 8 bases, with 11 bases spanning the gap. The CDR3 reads CAISVTAREKLFF. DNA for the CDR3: TGTGCCATCAGTGTAACGGCGAGGGAAAAACTGTTTTTT.

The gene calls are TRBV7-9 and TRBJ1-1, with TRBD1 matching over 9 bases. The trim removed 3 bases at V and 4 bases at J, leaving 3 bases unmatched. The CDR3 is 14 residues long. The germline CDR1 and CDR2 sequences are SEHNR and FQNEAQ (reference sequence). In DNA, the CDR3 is TGTGCCAGCAGCTTGAGGACAGGGGCCACTGAAGCTTTCTTT. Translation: CASSLRTGATEAFF.

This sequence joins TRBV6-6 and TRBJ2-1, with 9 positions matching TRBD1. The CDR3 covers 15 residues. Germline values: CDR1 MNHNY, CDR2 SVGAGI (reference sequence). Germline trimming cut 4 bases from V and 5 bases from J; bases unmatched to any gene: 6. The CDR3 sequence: CASSSGTGSHNEQFF. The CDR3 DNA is TGTGCCAGCAGTTCCGGGACAGGGAGCCACAATGAGCAGTTCTTC.

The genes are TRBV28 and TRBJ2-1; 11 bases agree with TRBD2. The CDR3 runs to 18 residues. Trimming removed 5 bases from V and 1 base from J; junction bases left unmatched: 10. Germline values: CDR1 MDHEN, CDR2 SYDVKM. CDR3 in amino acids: CASSPLAGEGLSYNEQFF. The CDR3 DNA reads TGTGCCAGCAGTCCACTAGCGGGAGAAGGCTTGTCCTACAATGAGCAGTTCTTC.